The 19 T cell receptor beta chains given below trace back to one sample, sequenced in a study of vaccination effects on CD4 cells after COVID-19. These receptors have no identified antigens. Data came from immunoSEQ multiplex PCR; TCRdb stores just in-frame clones and leaves some out. This sample has 55,000 to 90,000 clones, with over 65% found just once. Viral peptide pools were used in the ViraFEST assay to expand antigen-specific CD4+ T cells, and sequencing came afterward. It was after approximately 11 days of culture that CD4+ T cells were isolated. The person's infection with SARS-CoV-2, confirmed by PCR, took place between March and December 2020. Sequenced here: CD4+ T cells from PBMCs cultured with HIV peptides, sampled before COVID-19 vaccination. Regarding subset: HIV-1 Nef peptide pool negative control/reference culture. The source of these receptors is a human donor who had a prior SARS-CoV-2 infection.

The chain recombines TRBV7-2 with TRBJ2-1; tentative D call: TRBD1 (6 bases). Trimming took 0 bases from V and 4 from J, leaving 16 bases between them. Per germline, CDR1 SGHTA and CDR2 FQGNSA. The CDR3 runs to 17 residues. The DNA for the CDR3 is TGTGCCAGCAGCTTAGCCCCATATGGTACAGGGTACAATGAGCAGTTCTTC. This translates into CASSLAPYGTGYNEQFF.

The chain combines TRBV19 with TRBJ1-2; 9 nucleotides match TRBD1. V lost 6 bases to trimming and J lost 4 bases; unmatched junction nucleotides: 9. Looked up from germline, CDR1 is LNHDA and CDR2 is SQIVND (reference sequence). The CDR3 has 15 amino acids. The CDR3 DNA is TGTGCCAGTAGCGGGACAGGGCTCAACATCTATGGCTACACCTTC. This translates into CASSGTGLNIYGYTF.

The chain links TRBV7-6 to TRBJ1-3, with D tentatively TRBD1 (5 bases). The germline V and J ends were trimmed by 2 bases and 2 bases, with 13 bases remaining between them. The germline V gene encodes CDR1 SGHVS and CDR2 FNYEAQ. There are 16 residues in the CDR3. In DNA form, the CDR3 reads TGTGCCAGCAGCTTAATGCAGGGTTCGACTGGAAACACCATATATTTT. Translation: CASSLMQGSTGNTIYF.

The chain links TRBV19 to TRBJ2-1; 10 nucleotides line up with TRBD2. V was clipped by 4 bases and J by 12 bases; unmatched bases: 12. This CDR3 comprises 15 residues. The germline CDR1 and CDR2 sequences are LNHDA and SQIVND (reference sequence). This CDR3 reads CASSTGGSGGMGQFF. The CDR3, as DNA: TGTGCCAGTAGTACCGGGGGTAGCGGGGGGATGGGGCAGTTCTTC.

The rearrangement links TRBV2 to TRBJ2-3; no firm D call. V shed 3 bases and J shed 4 bases, with 2 bases lying between them. The CDR3 has 11 amino acids. Germline-derived CDR1 and CDR2 are SNHLY and FYNNEI. As DNA, the CDR3 is TGTGCCAGCAGTGACCCAGATACGCAGTATTTT. Translation gives CASSDPDTQYF.

The chain couples TRBV29-1 to TRBJ2-3, with D possibly matching TRBD1 (6 bases). From germline, CDR1 is SQVTM and CDR2 ANQGSEA. The CDR3 covers 14 residues. V was shortened by 4 bases and J by 6 bases, with 17 bases between the two germline ends. The CDR3 region is CSVGLRGSADTQYF. DNA for the CDR3: TGCAGCGTTGGCCTCAGGGGTTCAGCCGATACGCAGTATTTT.

This clone was seen just once. The chain links TRBV2 to TRBJ2-7; D not resolved. V lost 6 bases and J 0 bases, leaving 15 bases between the germline ends. CDR3 size: 15 residues. Germline lookup yields CDR1 SNHLY and CDR2 FYNNEI. The CDR3 reads CASRTKDLSSYEQYF. The CDR3 DNA follows: TGTGCCAGCAGAACAAAGGACCTGAGCTCCTACGAGCAGTACTTC.

J is TRBJ2-3 and V is TRBV6-5; unclear D gene. The V gene lost 6 bases and the J gene lost 7 bases, with 14 bases spanning the gap. Germline CDR1 is MNHEY and CDR2 is SVGAGI. This CDR3 contains 13 residues. The CDR3 nucleotides are TGTGCCAGCAGCGACGATAGTGGGTATACGCAGTATTTT. Protein product: CASSDDSGYTQYF.

The V gene is TRBV5-4, the J gene TRBJ2-6; D is possibly TRBD2 (6 bases). Trimming left V 0 bases short and J 4 bases short, with 17 bases between. Germline V lookup: CDR1 SGHNT, CDR2 YYREEE (reference sequence). The CDR3 runs 18 residues. The CDR3 protein is CASSLVAGSMTGANVLTF. CDR3 nucleotides: TGTGCCAGCAGCTTGGTCGCGGGGTCCATGACGGGGGCCAACGTCCTGACTTTC.

This chain uses TRBV14 with TRBJ1-1; 8 bases agree with TRBD1. The CDR3 has 16 residues. Germline V gene lookup returns CDR1 SGHDN and CDR2 FVKESK. Losses at the gene ends were 4 bases for V and 4 bases for J; bases not matched to a gene: 11. The chain's CDR3 is CASSRIQGAWGTEAFF. The CDR3 DNA reads TGTGCCAGCAGCCGAATCCAGGGGGCTTGGGGCACTGAAGCTTTCTTT.

The chain is built from TRBV7-2 and TRBJ1-2, with D unclear. The CDR3 consists of 13 residues. V was shortened by 2 bases and J by 4 bases, with 8 bases between the two germline ends. CDR1 and CDR2 (germline): SGHTA, FQGNSA. CDR3 bases: TGTGCCAGCAGCTTACCCGGGATCTATGGCTACACCTTC. Translation: CASSLPGIYGYTF. Looking up the rest from reference TRBV7-2 and TRBJ1-2 gives the full variable domain: GAGVSQSPSNKVTEKGKDVELRCDPISGHTALYWYRQSLGQGLEFLIYFQGNSAPDKSGLPSDRFSAERTGGSVSTLTIQRTQQEDSAVYLCASSLPGIYGYTFGSGTRLTVV.

The chain is built from TRBV6-6 and TRBJ1-5, with D possibly being TRBD1 (6 bases). Germline CDR1 is MNHNY and CDR2 is SVGAGI (reference sequence). This CDR3 region has 14 residues. V lost 1 base to trimming and J lost 7 bases, with 11 bases between them. Written as DNA, the CDR3 is TGTGCCAGCAGTTACTTGGACAGTGCGCAGCCCCAGCATTTT. As protein: CASSYLDSAQPQHF.

This clone showed up just a few times. The V gene is TRBV13, the J gene TRBJ2-7; D is unresolved. Trimming removed 5 bases from V and 7 bases from J, with 9 bases in between. This CDR3 region has 11 residues. Germline V lookup: CDR1 PRHDT, CDR2 FYEKMQ (reference sequence). The CDR3: CASSDRFEQYF. The CDR3 nucleotides are TGTGCCAGCAGCGACCGATTTGAGCAGTACTTC.

This clone occurred once. The rearrangement links TRBV20-1 to TRBJ2-1, with D unclear. The CDR3 has 11 amino acids. Trimming stripped 3 bases from V and 3 bases from J, with 3 bases between. From germline, CDR1 is DFQATT and CDR2 SNEGSKA (reference sequence). For the CDR3, the DNA is TGCAGTGCTAGTTTCTACAATGAGCAGTTCTTC. It codes for CSASFYNEQFF.

This sequence joins TRBV5-6 and TRBJ2-5; 7 bases line up with TRBD1. Trimming cost V 3 bases and J 6 bases; bases outside gene matches: 11. The CDR3 is made up of 15 amino acids. Germline lookup yields CDR1 SGHDT and CDR2 YYEEEE. The CDR3 DNA is TGTGCCAGCAGCTCGGGCCCAGGGGGTGCGAAGACCCAGTACTTC. Its translation: CASSSGPGGAKTQYF.

The genes are TRBV7-3 and TRBJ1-2, with D possibly being TRBD1 (5 bases). There are 15 residues in the CDR3. The V end lost 1 base, the J end lost 6 bases, and 15 bases lay between the germline ends. Germline V gene sequence: CDR1 SGHTA, CDR2 FQGTGA. DNA of the CDR3: TGTGCCAGCAGCTTAAATGCAGGGAAAATCGATGGCTACACCTTC. Protein product: CASSLNAGKIDGYTF.

The V and J genes are TRBV3-1 (or the pseudogene TRBV3-2) and TRBJ2-7; tentatively, D is TRBD1 (5 bases). Germline V gives CDR1 LGHDT, CDR2 YNNKEL (reference sequence). This CDR3 has 16 residues. V was shortened by 3 bases and J by 4 bases, with 19 bases between the two germline ends. CDR3 sequence reads: CASSHDQGHQIYEQYF. The CDR3 region has the DNA TGTGCCAGCAGCCACGACCAGGGCCATCAAATTTACGAGCAGTACTTC.

A few counts support this clone. This sequence joins TRBV3-1 (or the pseudogene TRBV3-2) and TRBJ2-3; possibly TRBD2 for D (6 bases). The V gene's germline CDR1 is LGHDT and CDR2 YNNKEL (reference sequence). The CDR3 totals 16 residues. Trimming removed 3 bases at V and 4 bases at J, with 17 bases between. CDR3 nucleotide sequence: TGTGCCAGCAGCCAGGGGAAGGGACTCTTGGCAGATACGCAGTATTTT. Protein product: CASSQGKGLLADTQYF.

The sample holds a few counts of this clone. V usage is TRBV5-8 and J usage is TRBJ2-3; D unclear. The CDR3 extends over 14 amino acids. CDR1 is SGHTS and CDR2 is YDEGEE in the germline V gene. V lost 4 bases and J lost 3, with 12 bases in between. The CDR3 spells CASSGLRVTDTQYF. The CDR3 nucleotides read TGTGCCAGCAGCGGGCTAAGGGTTACAGATACGCAGTATTTT.